This note documents a single TCR beta chain sequence. The antigen remains undetermined. This sample stems from a study of radiotherapy plus CTLA-4 blockade in lung cancer. About the research overall: Of the patients, about 17% showed objective responses and 31% attained disease control. Study results and limitations: The study found tumor-derived TCR clones expanded in blood after radiotherapy plus ipilimumab.

This table comes from immunoSEQ multiplex PCR, and its TCRdb copy is limited to in-frame clones, with some not included. The sample records around 56,000 clones, 70% to 85% being singletons. CDR3 length: 15 amino acids. Looked up from germline, CDR1 is SEHNR and CDR2 is FQNEAQ (reference sequence). With 7 bases removed from V and 0 bases from J, the gap between germline ends came to 15 bases. The source of this sequence is a human donor with non-small cell lung cancer who had a complete response to radiotherapy plus ipilimumab. The rearrangement uses TRBV7-9 and TRBJ1-2; D remains ambiguous. Sequencing used peripheral blood, obtained from a patient treated with radiotherapy plus ipilimumab. In DNA form, the CDR3 reads TGTGCCAGCACCGACACGACGGCATCTAACTATGGCTACACCTTC. It codes for CASTDTTASNYGYTF.